Sequencing of this T cell receptor beta chain was carried out in a study of PD-1 blockade in mismatch repair-deficient tumors. Sequencing was performed with immunoSEQ multiplex PCR; in TCRdb, only in-frame clones are kept and a portion is missing. The sample records about 3,700 clones, around 81% being singletons. The time point: archival surgical resection tumor tissue. TCR sequencing covered a few patients who responded to pembrolizumab. Germline V CDR1 and CDR2: SGHTA, FQGNSA. This CDR3 is 15 amino acids long. V was pared by 1 base and J by 3 bases, with 5 bases of the junction left unmatched. The clonotype originates from an adult with mismatch repair-deficient cancer. Specimen: primary tumor tissue, collected from a patient treated with pembrolizumab. The J gene is TRBJ2-7, the V gene TRBV7-2; TRBD2 matches 8 bases. The DNA of the CDR3 is TGTGCCAGCAGCTTAGAGAGCGGGAGCTTCTACGAGCAGTACTTC. This translates into CASSLESGSFYEQYF.